This T cell receptor beta chain appears in the sequencing data of a study of blood T cell repertoires in COVID-19. For the study at large: Donors in Cohort 3 counted as recovered after two negative PCRs, clearance, or symptom resolution. Acute-phase and convalescent COVID-19 samples originated in the United States, Italy and Spain.

This table comes from immunoSEQ multiplex PCR, and its TCRdb copy is limited to in-frame clones, with some not included. The sample has approximately 170,000 clones; around 79% are singletons. Germline CDR1 LGHNA, CDR2 YSLEER. The CDR3 spans 15 residues. V was shortened by 2 bases and J by 7 bases, with 12 bases between the two germline ends. This sequence was found in a woman in her sixties or seventies in a cohort exposed to, infected with or recovered from COVID-19 (not recorded which). The chain combines TRBV4-3 with TRBJ1-6; perhaps TRBD1 as D (5 bases). The sample comprised PBMCs or T cells enriched from blood (not recorded which). Here the CDR3 DNA reads TGCGCCAGCAGCCAATCCCGGGACTGGAATTCACCCCTCCACTTT. It translates to CASSQSRDWNSPLHF.